This T cell receptor (beta chain) was identified in a study of T cell responses to AZD1222 COVID-19 vaccine. Study results and caveats: Spike-specific TCR breadth and depth were elevated following two AZD1222 doses.

Clones were sequenced by immunoSEQ multiplex PCR, and TCRdb holds only the in-frame ones, with some missing. The data hold about 27,000 clones, with 92% observed a single time. Germline-derived CDR1 and CDR2 are KGHSH and LQKENI. V trimming: 3 bases; J trimming: 4 bases; junction bases outside the gene matches: 2. The CDR3 totals 14 residues. Turning to this clone: Its matching antigen is unknown.

The chain carries TRBV18 and TRBJ2-7; 11 positions match TRBD1. The sequencing here drew on peripheral blood, taken 28 days after the second AZD1222 dose. The receptor was isolated from an adult who received the AZD1222 COVID-19 vaccine. The CDR3 region is CASSPGTGGYEQYF. CDR3 bases: TGTGCCAGCTCACCCGGGACAGGGGGTTACGAGCAGTACTTC.